Each of the 26 T cell receptor beta chains below was sequenced from the same sample in a study of blood T cells in healthy people across ages. Then a second PCR, running roughly 7 to 11 cycles, was carried out with a sample-barcoded 5' primer and a J-beta primer mix. TCRdb re-called the 5' RACE reads through MiXCR, storing one row per CDR3 protein. The repertoire holds 1.5 million to 2 million distinct CDR3 sequences, with roughly 30% as singletons. The material sequenced was blood. All receptors derive from a woman in her thirties in good health.

This clonotype has at least ten counts. J is TRBJ2-7 and V is TRBV12-3 or TRBV12-4; TRBD2 agrees at 8 bases. V lost 7 bases to trimming and J lost 2 bases; unmatched junction nucleotides: 10. The CDR3 spans 15 residues. CDR3 nucleotide sequence: TGTGCCAGCAACCCCGGGGGGGCCCTCACCTACGAGCAGTACTTC. Translated: CASNPGGALTYEQYF.

This clonotype was recorded many times. The chain employs TRBV12-3 or TRBV12-4 and TRBJ1-2; D might be TRBD1 (5 bases). This CDR3 is 11 amino acids long. V lost 8 bases and J lost 2, with 6 bases in between. The CDR3: CASGGNYGYTF. In DNA form, the CDR3 reads TGTGCCAGCGGGGGAAACTATGGCTACACCTTC.

This clonotype appeared a few times. The chain links TRBV4-2 to TRBJ2-3; the D gene is possibly TRBD1 (5 bases). The CDR3 loop spans 17 amino acids. V dropped 0 bases and J dropped 9 bases, with 22 bases sitting between them. Germline assignment: CDR1 LGHNA and CDR2 YNFKEQ. CDR3 bases: TGTGCCAGCAGCCAAGATTGGGGCGTCTCTCCCGGTGAAACGCAGTATTTT. Protein: CASSQDWGVSPGETQYF.

This clonotype has a count of ten or more. This CDR3 reads CASSYGRSSYEQYF. The CDR3 bases are TGTGCCAGCAGTTACGGTCGGAGCTCCTACGAGCAGTACTTC. The J gene is TRBJ2-7, the V gene TRBV6-6; D gene uncertain. This CDR3 spans 14 amino acids. The germline V gene has CDR1 MNHNY and CDR2 SVGAGI (reference sequence). Trimming cost V 2 bases and J 0 bases, with 8 bases left between them.

Remarks on this clonotype: This may arise from a read error, as a much more abundant clone is one base away. This CDR3 is missing its conserved last phenylalanine or tryptophan, likely due to a read error. The chain has TRBV7-9 and TRBJ2-5, with TRBD1 matching 7 bases. CDR3 length equals 14 residues. V lost 5 bases to trimming and J lost 7 bases; unmatched junction nucleotides: 10. Germline CDR1 SEHNR, CDR2 FQNEAQ (reference sequence). The CDR3 sequence: CASSLDREFWTQYC. The CDR3 region has the DNA TGTGCCAGCAGCCTTGACAGGGAATTCTGGACCCAGTACTGC.

The gene calls are TRBV29-1 and TRBJ1-2; no definite D call. Deletions cut 2 bases from V and 2 bases from J, with 9 bases between. The CDR3 is 13 amino acids. Looked up from germline, CDR1 is SQVTM and CDR2 is ANQGSEA. The CDR3 nucleotides read TGCAGCGTTGAAACAGTTGTGAACTATGGCTACACCTTC. Its protein is CSVETVVNYGYTF.

Comments on this clonotype: The junction shows a germline mismatch at one end, possibly a read error. The chain recombines TRBV7-2 with TRBJ2-1; possibly TRBD2 for D (5 bases). This CDR3 comprises 15 residues. Germline V lookup: CDR1 SGHTA, CDR2 FQGNSA. CDR3 in DNA: TGTGCCAGCAGCTTAGGAGCGGCCCGATACAGTGAGCAGTTCTTC. Its translation: CASSLGAARYSEQFF.

The chain recombines TRBV3-1 with TRBJ1-2, with 9 bases aligning to TRBD1. The CDR3 is 15 residues long. J gave up 4 bases and V 6 bases, and 9 bases lay outside the gene matches. The germline CDR1 and CDR2 sequences are LGHDT and YNNKEL (reference sequence). The CDR3 loop reads CASRNSGTGSYGYTF. The CDR3 DNA follows: TGTGCCAGCAGGAACTCCGGGACAGGGTCCTATGGCTACACCTTC.

The CDR3 DNA sequence: TGTGCCAGCAGTTTAGGGGACAGGGGGCTAAATGAGCAGTACTTC. It codes for CASSLGDRGLNEQYF. The chain is built from TRBV27 and TRBJ2-4, with TRBD1 identical over 12 bases. V dropped 2 bases and J dropped 13; count of bases not matched to a gene: 9. Germline lookup yields CDR1 MNHEY and CDR2 SMNVEV (reference sequence). The CDR3 contains 15 residues.

This clonotype has more than one count but fewer than ten. The chain recombines TRBV4-3 with TRBJ2-3, with TRBD2 matching 13 bases. The CDR3 consists of 15 residues. Germline V gives CDR1 LGHNA, CDR2 YSLEER. V dropped 4 bases and J dropped 7; count of bases not matched to a gene: 5. The DNA for the CDR3 is TGCGCCAGCAGCCTGGGGACTAGCGGGACATATACGCAGTATTTT. This gives the protein CASSLGTSGTYTQYF.

The genes are TRBV2 and TRBJ2-7; TRBD1 or TRBD2 may be the D gene (5 bases each). The better agreement between TRBJ2-5 and the DNA end casts doubt on the J call. Germline values: CDR1 SNHLY, CDR2 FYNNEI. The CDR3 loop spans 14 amino acids. As DNA, the CDR3 is TGTGCCAGCAGTCGGGGCGGCTTCCAAGAGACCCAGTACTTC. Protein: CASSRGGFQETQYF.

The J gene is TRBJ2-7, the V gene TRBV12-3 or TRBV12-4; no reliable D call. The J call may be mistaken, given a closer DNA end match to TRBJ2-5. This CDR3 comprises 12 residues. CDR3 protein: CASRRNGETQYF. CDR3 coding DNA: TGTGCCAGCAGGAGAAACGGGGAGACCCAGTACTTC.

This clonotype showed up just a few times. The rearrangement uses TRBV6-2 or TRBV6-3 and TRBJ1-6, with 9 bases aligning to TRBD1. Per the germline V gene, CDR1 is MNHEY and CDR2 is SVGEGT. V trimming: 6 bases; J trimming: 14 bases; junction bases outside the gene matches: 8. The CDR3 totals 13 residues. In DNA form, the CDR3 reads TGTGCCAGCAGCCCTGGGGACAGGGACACCCTCCACTTT. Protein product: CASSPGDRDTLHF.

The V gene is TRBV29-1, the J gene TRBJ1-2; no definite D call. Germline V CDR1 and CDR2: SQVTM, ANQGSEA. V lost 8 bases and J 4 bases, leaving 11 bases between the germline ends. The CDR3 is 11 amino acids. In DNA form, the CDR3 reads TGCAGCCTTGGCTCCTCCTATGGCTACACCTTC. Translation: CSLGSSYGYTF.

The gene calls are TRBV6-1 and TRBJ2-1; 8 nucleotides line up with TRBD2. Germline V gene lookup returns CDR1 MNHNS and CDR2 SASEGT. The V gene end was trimmed by 4 bases and the J gene end by 6 bases; junction bases not matched to a gene: 8. The CDR3 has 15 residues. The CDR3 region has the DNA TGTGCCAGCAGTGTAGCGGGATTCGGGTCCAATGAGCAGTTCTTC. Residues: CASSVAGFGSNEQFF.

This clonotype came up once. A much larger clone lies a single base off, so this may be a read error. The chain couples TRBV9 to TRBJ1-2; D uncertain. Germline loops: CDR1 SGDLS, CDR2 YYNGEE. Trimming cost V 0 bases and J 4 bases, with 10 bases left between them. The CDR3 has 14 amino acids. The CDR3 protein is CASSVDGPRYGYTF. CDR3 DNA sequence: TGTGCCAGCAGCGTAGATGGCCCCCGCTATGGCTACACCTTC.

The rearrangement joins TRBV5-1 to TRBJ2-6; 9 bases match TRBD1. Germline-derived CDR1 and CDR2 are SGHRS and YFSETQ. V trimming: 0 bases; J trimming: 1 base; junction bases outside the gene matches: 8. CDR3 length equals 19 residues. CDR3 bases: TGCGCCAGCAGCTTGGATGTTGGGACAGGGTATTCTGGGGCCAACGTCCTGACTTTC. It is translated as CASSLDVGTGYSGANVLTF.

The chain combines TRBV5-6 with TRBJ2-7, with 10 bases aligning to TRBD1. Germline CDR1 SGHDT, CDR2 YYEEEE. The CDR3 runs to 15 residues. With 4 bases clipped from V and 3 bases from J, the junction kept 7 bases outside the gene matches. The CDR3 reads CASSGTTGGRYEQYF. CDR3 bases: TGTGCCAGCAGCGGAACGACAGGGGGCCGCTACGAGCAGTACTTC.

This rearrangement joins TRBV20-1 to TRBJ2-5, with D tentatively TRBD1 or TRBD2 (6 bases each). This CDR3 is 14 amino acids long. Germline V lookup: CDR1 DFQATT, CDR2 SNEGSKA (reference sequence). Deletions cut 3 bases from V and 5 bases from J, with 16 bases between. Here the CDR3 reads CSARAGGGWETQYF. DNA of the CDR3: TGCAGTGCTAGGGCCGGGGGCGGGTGGGAGACCCAGTACTTC.

J is TRBJ2-3 and V is TRBV4-3, with 9 nucleotides matching TRBD2. V lost 1 base and J lost 5; bases outside the gene matches: 7. The CDR3 extends over 16 amino acids. Germline V gene data show CDR1 as LGHNA and CDR2 as YSLEER. In DNA form, the CDR3 reads TGCGCCAGCAGCCAAGGGACCCTAGCGGGGATAGATACGCAGTATTTT. Its protein product is CASSQGTLAGIDTQYF.

This clonotype was seen at least ten times. The chain has TRBV5-1 and TRBJ2-3; weak D call: TRBD2 (6 bases). This CDR3 region has 16 residues. V lost 0 bases to trimming and J lost 0 bases, with 11 bases between them. Germline CDR1 and CDR2: SGHRS and YFSETQ. The CDR3 is CASSLVWDSSTDTQYF. The CDR3 bases are TGCGCCAGCAGCTTGGTCTGGGACTCTAGCACAGATACGCAGTATTTT.

This clonotype showed up just a few times. V gene TRBV18 combines with J gene TRBJ2-1, with D possibly TRBD2 on 6 matching bases. The CDR3 runs 14 residues. Germline CDR1 and CDR2: KGHSH and LQKENI. Trimming left V 0 bases short and J 6 bases short, with 9 bases between. In DNA, the CDR3 is TGTGCCAGCTCACCACCGGCCGGGGGCAATGAGCAGTTCTTC. Residues: CASSPPAGGNEQFF.

In its sample, this clonotype was seen a few times. The J gene is TRBJ2-5, the V gene TRBV3-1; D gene unclear. The DNA matches TRBJ2-7 better at its end, which makes the J call doubtful. This CDR3 is 14 amino acids long. CDR1 and CDR2 (germline): LGHDT, YNNKEL (reference sequence). CDR3 residues: CASSHTDTLDEQYF. The CDR3 DNA reads TGTGCCAGCAGCCACACCGACACACTGGACGAGCAGTACTTC.

The chain is built from TRBV20-1 and TRBJ2-4; TRBD2 matches 15 bases. CDR3 size: 12 residues. Losses at the gene ends were 7 bases for V and 13 bases for J; bases not matched to a gene: 5. Germline V gene sequence: CDR1 DFQATT, CDR2 SNEGSKA (reference sequence). The CDR3 DNA reads as TGCAGTGGGACTAGCGGGAGGGATGAGCAGTACTTC. Translating it yields CSGTSGRDEQYF.

This clonotype occurred a few times. V usage is TRBV10-2 and J usage is TRBJ2-1, with a weak D call TRBD1 (5 bases). The CDR3 consists of 18 residues. Trimming cost V 4 bases and J 4 bases, with 23 bases left between them. The germline CDR1 and CDR2 sequences are WSHSY and SAAADI. CDR3 amino acids: CASSAPPDKVLLYNEQFF. CDR3 coding DNA: TGCGCCAGCAGTGCGCCCCCGGACAAGGTCCTTCTGTACAATGAGCAGTTCTTC.

This chain joins TRBV12-3 or TRBV12-4 and TRBJ1-5; 7 bases match TRBD1. This CDR3 has 16 residues. J gave up 4 bases and V 3 bases, and 9 bases lay outside the gene matches. CDR3 nucleotides: TGTGCCAGCAGTTTGGGTTCGGGACAGCCAAATCAGCCCCAGCATTTT. Its translation is CASSLGSGQPNQPQHF.